The sequence of this T cell receptor beta chain was determined in a study of early T cells in non-severe SARS-CoV-2 infection (dated by TCRdb to the early 2020s). For the study in its entirety: Because TCR sequencing was done on bulk RNA from unsorted whole blood, the alpha and beta chains could not be paired.

This was a case-control study nested in a cohort of healthcare workers in London, UK, who had nasopharyngeal swab PCR tests and blood samples taken every week. Healthcare workers were recruited between 23 and 31 March 2020, during the week of the UK lockdown, and were followed weekly for up to roughly 15 weeks. Beyond this particular receptor, the publication reports: VDJdb matching was skewed toward anti-spike CD8 responses, so virus-specific expansions were likely underestimated and private and CD4 specificities were missed.

Germline trimming amounts to 5 bases on V and 7 bases on J, with 6 as the count of junction bases outside the gene matches. The CDR3 numbers 13 residues from cysteine through phenylalanine. Of all the DNA, just the CDR3 is kept, 39 bases in frame from base 1. The germline V gene (reference sequence) gives CDR1 as SEHNR and CDR2 as FQNEAQ. This clonotype was seen a handful of times. Its antigen specificity is not known. One base away there is no much larger clone; base qualities are not given. The library was produced with 5' RACE. Reads for this sample came from a NextSeq 500. To correct for sequencing error and PCR bias, the TCR library protocol tagged individual cDNA molecules with unique molecular identifiers. Both TCR alpha and beta chains were sequenced, and tight co-correlation was observed between alpha and beta sequence abundances in each sample. The authors' analysis ran thus. Decombinator V4 was used to perform V gene, J gene and CDR3 annotation of TCR sequences. Expanded TCRs were defined as changing significantly between any two time points under a Poisson model with p below 0.0001. TCR abundances were normalised to the total number of TCRs sequenced in each sample and reported as counts per million. MAIT TCRs were defined by TRAV1-2 paired with TRAJ12, TRAJ20 or TRAJ33, and iNKT TCRs by TRAV10 paired with TRAJ18. A search of VDJdb, accessed on 1 November 2021, was run for TCRs annotated to CMV, EBV and SARS-CoV-2, with TCRs annotated for multiple antigens excluded. The public reads were reanalyzed by TCRdb: fastp trimming at Q25, MiXCR alignment, in-frame beta chains only. All rows with the same CDR3 protein become a single entry with the most common DNA and genes. TCRdb assigned the V and J calls; the authors' analysis was not used. The sample table lists 50,000 to 70,000 distinct CDR3 sequences, roughly 5.7% of them with a count of one. The ten largest clones represent more than 3% of the sample.

The V and J genes are TRBV7-9 and TRBJ1-2; TRBD1 lines up with 8 middle nucleotides. The sample consisted of whole blood, taken at baseline. The receptor was isolated from an adult who was a healthcare worker with PCR-confirmed SARS-CoV-2 infection or an uninfected control (not recorded which). DNA sequence: TGTGCCAGCAGCCAAGCACAGGGGGTTGGCTACACCTTC. This gives the protein CASSQAQGVGYTF.